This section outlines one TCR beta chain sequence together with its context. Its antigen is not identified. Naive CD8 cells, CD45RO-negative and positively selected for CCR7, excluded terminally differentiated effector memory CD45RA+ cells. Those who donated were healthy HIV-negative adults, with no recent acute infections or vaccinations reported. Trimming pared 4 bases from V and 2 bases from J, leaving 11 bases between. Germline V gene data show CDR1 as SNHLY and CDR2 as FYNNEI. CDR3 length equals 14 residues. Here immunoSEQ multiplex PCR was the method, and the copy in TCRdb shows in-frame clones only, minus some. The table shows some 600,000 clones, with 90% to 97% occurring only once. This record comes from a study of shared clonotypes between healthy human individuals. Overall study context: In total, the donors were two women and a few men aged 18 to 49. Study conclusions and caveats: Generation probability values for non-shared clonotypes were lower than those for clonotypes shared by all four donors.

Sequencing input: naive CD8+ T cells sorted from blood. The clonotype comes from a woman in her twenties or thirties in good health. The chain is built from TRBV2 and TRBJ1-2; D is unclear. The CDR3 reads CASSGLDVNYGYTF. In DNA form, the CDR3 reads TGTGCCAGCAGTGGTTTGGACGTCAACTATGGCTACACCTTC.